Listed below are T cell receptor beta chains from one sample, sequenced in a study of T cells of healthy individuals. TCRdb re-analysed the 5' RACE reads in MiXCR, keeping a single row per CDR3 protein. The sample yields about 100,000 distinct CDR3 sequences, approximately 18% seen once. The receptors stem from a human donor in good health. CDR3s include the opening cysteine and the closing phenylalanine or tryptophan.

V,J,CDR3
TRBV28,TRBJ2-7,CASSLGGSSYEQYF
TRBV3-1,TRBJ2-3,CASSQVGTDTQYF
TRBV2,TRBJ1-2,CASSEGKYYGYTF
TRBV7-2,TRBJ1-4,CASSPEFTNEKLFF
TRBV27,TRBJ2-1,CASRGISSYNEQFF
TRBV29-1,TRBJ2-3,CSARGTGESDTQYF
TRBV2,TRBJ2-5,CASSGEGETQYF
TRBV19,TRBJ2-3,CASSSGRYTDTQYF
TRBV12-3/TRBV12-4,TRBJ2-1,CASSLGGGYGEQFF
TRBV4-3,TRBJ2-3,CASSQASAGGADTQYF
TRBV10-3,TRBJ2-1,CAISESSESSYNEQFF
TRBV2,TRBJ1-6,CASSVWGAAYNSPLHF
TRBV3-1,TRBJ2-1,CASSQGTRVSVF
TRBV28,TRBJ2-7,CASSSGDNEQYF
TRBV28,TRBJ2-1,CASSFRSGTANEQFF
TRBV10-3,TRBJ1-2,CAITRDNNYGYTF
TRBV7-9,TRBJ2-2,CASTAFRGPVGGELFF
TRBV19,TRBJ2-7,CASSDTRGLHSYEQYF
TRBV7-9,TRBJ1-1,CASTGGVGTGKKEAFF
TRBV6-6,TRBJ2-7,CASSGLAGGSFEQYF
TRBV2,TRBJ2-7,CASRGTIYEQYF
TRBV4-1,TRBJ1-1,CASSHPSGDLNTEAFF
TRBV12-3/TRBV12-4,TRBJ2-7,CASTRRDSSYEQYF
TRBV20-1,TRBJ2-3,CSASRSKGGLADTQYF
TRBV7-9,TRBJ2-1,CASSALKVAYNEQFF
TRBV14,TRBJ1-4,CASSRIQGHEKLFF
TRBV5-5,TRBJ2-1,CASSPGLADAVWNEQFF
TRBV4-1,TRBJ2-7,CASSQGTGIEQYF
TRBV5-4,TRBJ2-7,CASSWEGRSSYEQYF
TRBV28,TRBJ1-2,CASSLDPLDGYTF
TRBV5-1,TRBJ2-3,CASSLGWSGSITDTQYF
TRBV21-1,TRBJ2-2,CASSNAPPRTSGGPTGELFF
TRBV29-1,TRBJ2-1,CSVAFMVGFEQFF
TRBV15,TRBJ2-1,CATSLDRERYNEQFF
TRBV6-2/TRBV6-3,TRBJ1-1,CASSQGTFEAFF
TRBV5-6,TRBJ2-4,CASSGYLAKNIQYF
TRBV12-3/TRBV12-4,TRBJ2-7,CASSLTGSGRYEQYF
TRBV3-1,TRBJ1-2,CASTRQGKTGYTF
TRBV14,TRBJ1-1,CASSPRQNTEAFF
TRBV4-3,TRBJ2-6,CASSQDWAGANVLTF
TRBV27,TRBJ2-1,CASSLRGLVPNNEQFF
TRBV10-3,TRBJ2-2,CAIKGTSGGPGELFF
TRBV14,TRBJ2-1,CASSQRGLAAYNEQFF
TRBV5-1,TRBJ2-7,CASSLGRNYEQYF
TRBV4-3,TRBJ2-7,CASSQVKGANEQYF
TRBV4-3,TRBJ2-5,CASSQVEGTQETQYF
TRBV18,TRBJ2-3,CASSPKTPVSTDTQYF
TRBV29-1,TRBJ2-1,CSASGSFLEQFF